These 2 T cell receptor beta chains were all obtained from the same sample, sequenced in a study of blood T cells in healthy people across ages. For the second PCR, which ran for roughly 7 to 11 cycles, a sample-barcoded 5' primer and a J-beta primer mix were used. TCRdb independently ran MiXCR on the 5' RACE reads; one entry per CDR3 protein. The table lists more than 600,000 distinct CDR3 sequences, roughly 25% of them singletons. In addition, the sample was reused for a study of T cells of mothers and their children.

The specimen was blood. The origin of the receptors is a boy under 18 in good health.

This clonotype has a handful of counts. The CDR3 DNA reads TGTGCCAGCAGCGTACTAGCGGGGAACTACGAGCAGTACTTC. The encoded protein is CASSVLAGNYEQYF. The chain employs TRBV7-2 and TRBJ2-7; TRBD2 matches at 10 bases. The CDR3 has 14 amino acids. From germline, CDR1 is SGHTA and CDR2 FQGNSA. V was pared by 5 bases and J by 3 bases, with 4 bases of the junction left unmatched.

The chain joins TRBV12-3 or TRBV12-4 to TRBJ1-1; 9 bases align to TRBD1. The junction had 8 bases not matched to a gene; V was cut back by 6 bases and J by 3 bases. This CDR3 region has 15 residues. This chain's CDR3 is CASSRTGVEYTEAFF. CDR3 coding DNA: TGTGCCAGCAGCCGGACAGGGGTGGAGTACACTGAAGCTTTCTTT.